Shown below are 24 T cell receptor beta chains from a single sample sequenced in a study of blood T cell repertoires in COVID-19. Using immunoSEQ multiplex PCR, the repertoire was profiled, and TCRdb retains in-frame clones only, with some absent. Of a few hundred thousand clones in the sample, about 91% are singletons; the top ten hold under 3%. The sequencing sample was made of peripheral blood. The receptors were gathered from a person aged 18 to 29 with COVID-19, enrolled during active disease.

This clone was seen once. The chain is built from TRBV6-5 and TRBJ1-4; the match to TRBD1 covers 12 bases. Germline V gene sequence: CDR1 MNHEY, CDR2 SVGAGI. The CDR3 is 13 residues long. J lost 8 bases, V lost 11 bases, and 6 bases had no gene match. This chain's CDR3 is CAVGDRGREKLFF. CDR3 nucleotides: TGTGCCGTTGGGGACAGGGGGCGGGAAAAACTGTTTTTT.

This rearrangement joins TRBV5-1 to TRBJ2-3, with TRBD2 as a possible D gene (5 bases). Looked up from germline, CDR1 is SGHRS and CDR2 is YFSETQ. This CDR3 has 15 residues. The germline V and J ends were trimmed by 2 bases and 0 bases, with 10 bases remaining between them. CDR3 sequence reads: CASSFGLVSTDTQYF. The DNA of the CDR3 is TGCGCCAGCAGCTTTGGACTCGTCAGCACAGATACGCAGTATTTT.

The rearrangement links TRBV10-3 to TRBJ2-2, with TRBD2 matching 12 bases. V was pared by 7 bases and J by 3 bases, with 3 bases of the junction left unmatched. Germline values: CDR1 ENHRY, CDR2 SYGVKD. The CDR3 totals 15 residues. Here the CDR3 reads CAINRLAGDTGELFF. The CDR3, as DNA: TGTGCCATCAACAGACTAGCGGGAGACACCGGGGAGCTGTTTTTT.

V gene TRBV27 combines with J gene TRBJ1-4; 7 bases agree with TRBD1. The germline V gene has CDR1 MNHEY and CDR2 SMNVEV (reference sequence). The CDR3 runs to 14 residues. The J segment lost 4 bases and the V segment lost 5 bases, leaving 4 bases of the junction unmatched. In nucleotides, the CDR3 is TGTGCCAGCAGTATGACAGGGAATAATGAAAAACTGTTTTTT. It encodes CASSMTGNNEKLFF. The full variable domain, completed using reference TRBV27 and TRBJ1-4, is EAQVTQNPRYLITVTGKKLTVTCSQNMNHEYMSWYRQDPGLGLRQIYYSMNVEVTDKGDVPEGYKVSRKEKRNFPLILESPSPNQTSLYFCASSMTGNNEKLFFGSGTQLSVL.

This clone showed up just once. The chain couples TRBV27 to TRBJ2-2; 8 bases match TRBD1. There are 16 residues in the CDR3. With V trimmed by 5 bases and J by 0 bases, 5 bases remained unmatched. Germline CDR1 MNHEY, CDR2 SMNVEV (reference sequence). CDR3 sequence: CASSDGQGTNTGELFF. The DNA for the CDR3 is TGTGCCAGCAGTGATGGACAGGGAACGAACACCGGGGAGCTGTTTTTT.

The chain is built from TRBV7-2 and TRBJ1-1; D is perhaps TRBD1 (6 bases). Germline V lookup: CDR1 SGHTA, CDR2 FQGNSA. V gave up 3 bases and J gave up 5 bases, with 13 bases separating them. The CDR3 length is 14 residues. DNA for the CDR3: TGTGCCAGCAGCTTCGAGGGGGGGAGGACTGAAGCTTTCTTT. It specifies CASSFEGGRTEAFF.

This chain links TRBV28 with TRBJ2-7, with 7 bases matching TRBD2. Germline V lookup: CDR1 MDHEN, CDR2 SYDVKM. There are 13 residues in the CDR3. J gave up 2 bases and V 6 bases, and 4 bases lay outside the gene matches. The CDR3 sequence is CASRPTSAYEQYF. As DNA, the CDR3 is TGTGCCAGCAGGCCCACTAGCGCCTACGAGCAGTACTTC.

The chain links TRBV2 to TRBJ2-5; 13 bases fit TRBD2. From germline, CDR1 is SNHLY and CDR2 FYNNEI. The CDR3 sequence is 15 residues long. The V segment lost 6 bases and the J segment 5 bases; nucleotides outside the gene matches: 6. The CDR3 spells CASRRTSGRGETQYF. CDR3 in DNA: TGTGCCAGCAGGCGAACTAGCGGGAGGGGCGAGACCCAGTACTTC. The full variable domain, with the rest looked up from reference TRBV2 and TRBJ2-5, is EPEVTQTPSHQVTQMGQEVILRCVPISNHLYFYWYRQILGQKVEFLVSFYNNEISEKSEIFDDQFSVERPDGSNFTLKIRSTKLEDSAMYFCASRRTSGRGETQYFGPGTRLLVL.

The chain uses TRBV29-1 and TRBJ1-2; 9 bases align to TRBD1. Unmatched junction bases numbered 9, after V lost 0 bases and J lost 4 bases. This CDR3 is built from 16 residues. Germline V gene data show CDR1 as SQVTM and CDR2 as ANQGSEA. The CDR3 coding sequence is TGCAGCGTTGAAGATCGAACACAGGGGGCAGGCTATGGCTACACCTTC. It translates to CSVEDRTQGAGYGYTF.

This sequence joins TRBV7-2 and TRBJ2-3; 7 bases are a match to TRBD2. V was clipped by 5 bases and J by 4 bases; unmatched bases: 6. Germline loops: CDR1 SGHTA, CDR2 FQGNSA. This CDR3 is built from 14 residues. The CDR3 bases are TGTGCCAGCAGCCCCCGACTAGCCTCAGATACGCAGTATTTT. Translating it yields CASSPRLASDTQYF.

The rearrangement uses TRBV19 and TRBJ1-2; 8 bases agree with TRBD1. J was trimmed by 8 bases and V by 2 bases; bases with no gene match: 10. Germline CDR1 is LNHDA and CDR2 is SQIVND (reference sequence). CDR3 length: 15 residues. The CDR3 DNA reads TGTGCCAGTAGTATACACCCGGACAGGGTAGGCGGCTACACCTTC. This codes for CASSIHPDRVGGYTF.

The chain joins TRBV15 to TRBJ1-3; tentatively, D is TRBD1 (6 bases). The length of the CDR3 is 18 residues. Germline CDR1 LNHNV, CDR2 YYDKDF (reference sequence). V lost 8 bases and J lost 0, with 23 bases in between. The CDR3 DNA reads TGTGCCACCGCAGGGGCCATGACCGGGCATAGCTCTGGAAACACCATATATTTT. Amino acids: CATAGAMTGHSSGNTIYF.

Concerning this clone itself: Mismatch with germline at one junction end may stem from a read error. The chain recombines TRBV5-1 with TRBJ1-6, with 8 bases lining up with TRBD1. The CDR3 runs 12 residues. Germline CDR1 and CDR2: SGHRS and YFSETQ. The CDR3 DNA reads as TGCGCCAGCAGCGAAGCCGGGACAGGCCCCTCCTTT. Translated: CASSEAGTGPSF.

The chain couples TRBV11-2 to TRBJ1-2; TRBD1 agrees at 8 bases. The CDR3 contains 14 residues. The germline gives CDR1 SGHAT, CDR2 FQNNGV. Trimming removed 0 bases from V and 7 bases from J; junction bases left unmatched: 4. Here the CDR3 reads CASSLDRGRGGYTF. In DNA, the CDR3 is TGTGCCAGCAGCTTAGACAGGGGGCGAGGTGGCTACACCTTC.

There are a few counts of this clone. This sequence joins TRBV23-1 and TRBJ1-2, with 7 bases aligning to TRBD1. TRBV23-1 is known as an ORF, though its function is uncertain. V gave up 6 bases and J gave up 1 base; unmatched junction bases: 5. The CDR3 runs to 14 residues. Here the CDR3 DNA reads TGCGCCAGCAGGATTCGGGACAGTAACTATGGCTACACCTTC. Translation: CASRIRDSNYGYTF.

The V and J genes are TRBV11-2 and TRBJ2-7, with TRBD2 identical over 7 bases. Germline V CDR1 and CDR2: SGHAT, FQNNGV. The ends lost 0 bases at V and 3 bases at J; junction bases unmatched: 5. CDR3 length equals 15 residues. This CDR3 reads CASSLDGRGYYEQYF. DNA of the CDR3: TGTGCCAGCAGCTTAGATGGGAGGGGATACTACGAGCAGTACTTC.

V usage is TRBV9 and J usage is TRBJ2-1; 7 positions agree with TRBD2. V shed 2 bases and J 5 bases; nucleotides not matched to a gene: 4. The CDR3 loop spans 14 amino acids. Per the germline V gene, CDR1 is SGDLS and CDR2 is YYNGEE. The CDR3 is CASSVAGDDNEQFF. The CDR3, as DNA: TGTGCCAGCAGCGTCGCGGGAGATGACAATGAGCAGTTCTTC.

The chain is built from TRBV7-9 and TRBJ1-4; no definite D call. This CDR3 spans 14 amino acids. Trimming shortened V by 7 bases and J by 1 base, and 10 bases separated the two germline ends. Germline CDR1 reads SEHNR; CDR2 reads FQNEAQ (reference sequence). The CDR3 protein is CASKSGETNEKLFF. As DNA, the CDR3 is TGTGCCAGCAAGTCGGGAGAAACTAATGAAAAACTGTTTTTT.

V gene TRBV5-1 combines with J gene TRBJ2-1; 10 bases fit TRBD1. The ends lost 4 bases at V and 3 bases at J; junction bases unmatched: 4. CDR3 length: 15 residues. Looked up from germline, CDR1 is SGHRS and CDR2 is YFSETQ. Here the CDR3 reads CASSIGQGDYNEQFF. As DNA, the CDR3 is TGCGCCAGCAGCATAGGACAGGGGGACTACAATGAGCAGTTCTTC.

V usage is TRBV7-9 and J usage is TRBJ2-1, with 8 bases identical to TRBD2. This CDR3 region has 15 residues. Per the germline V gene, CDR1 is SEHNR and CDR2 is FQNEAQ (reference sequence). Trimming removed 4 bases from V and 5 bases from J; junction bases left unmatched: 7. CDR3 coding DNA: TGTGCCAGCAGCTACCCGGGACTAGTGAACAATGAGCAGTTCTTC. The encoded protein is CASSYPGLVNNEQFF.

Details on this clone: The sample carries other DNA sequences with the same CDR3. This chain links TRBV15 with TRBJ2-7; D might be TRBD2 (5 bases). The length of the CDR3 is 14 residues. With 1 base removed from V and 4 bases from J, the gap between germline ends came to 11 bases. Germline-derived CDR1 and CDR2 are LNHNV and YYDKDF (reference sequence). DNA of the CDR3: TGTGCCACCAGCAGAGTCGGAGGTTCTTACGAGCAGTACTTC. This encodes CATSRVGGSYEQYF.

The chain combines TRBV11-2 with TRBJ1-1, with 9 bases fitting TRBD1. J was trimmed by 1 base and V by 2 bases; bases with no gene match: 5. The CDR3 runs to 16 residues. Germline CDR1 is SGHAT and CDR2 is FQNNGV. The CDR3 sequence is CASSLIPGQGNTEAFF. CDR3 DNA sequence: TGTGCCAGCAGCTTAATACCGGGACAGGGGAACACTGAAGCTTTCTTT.

The J gene is TRBJ2-7, the V gene TRBV29-1; D call uncertain. Germline V CDR1 and CDR2: SQVTM, ANQGSEA. The CDR3 spans 11 residues. Trimming shortened V by 4 bases and J by 2 bases, and 6 bases separated the two germline ends. The CDR3 DNA sequence: TGCAGCGTTGGACTTGCCTACGAGCAGTACTTC. Protein: CSVGLAYEQYF.

The CDR3 bases are TGTGCCAGCAGCCCCTCAGGGGGTAACACCATATATTTT. This codes for CASSPSGGNTIYF. The chain couples TRBV7-2 to TRBJ1-3, with 7 positions matching TRBD1. J was trimmed by 7 bases and V by 5 bases; bases with no gene match: 5. The length of the CDR3 is 13 residues. Germline V gives CDR1 SGHTA, CDR2 FQGNSA.